The clone carrying this T cell receptor beta chain came up a few times. The entry originates in a study of patients and donors after allogeneic stem cell transplantation. One entry per CDR3 protein, called by TCRdb with MiXCR from the RT-PCR reads. The sample includes 400,000 to 450,000 distinct CDR3 sequences, 15% to 20% seen only once; the top ten take roughly 7%. The CDR3 totals 15 residues. Per the germline V gene, CDR1 is KGHDR and CDR2 is SFDVKD. V lost 3 bases and J lost 5; bases outside the gene matches: 5. This clonotype was obtained from a human donor who was either an allogeneic HSCT recipient or a stem cell or donor lymphocyte infusion donor (not recorded which). It is not recorded whose cells these are; they may come from a transplant donor. Sequenced input: blood, either unsorted or a sorted T cell fraction (not recorded which). This chain links TRBV24-1 with TRBJ1-2; TRBD1 agrees at 10 bases. The CDR3 is CATSDRRDRGYGYTF. CDR3 DNA sequence: TGTGCCACCAGTGATCGGAGGGACAGGGGATATGGCTACACCTTC.